The sequence of this TCR beta chain was determined in a study of blood T cell repertoires in COVID-19. At the level of the study: Acute and convalescent COVID-19 specimens originated in the United States, Italy and Spain. T cells, B-cell-depleted T cells, or PBMCs supplied cDNA or gDNA.

Authors' data handling: For nucleated cells, counts were estimated from reference gene primer amplification. Generated by immunoSEQ multiplex PCR, the TCRdb table keeps only in-frame clones and is missing some. V and J calls and clone size are those listed in that table; D and trimming were worked out from the DNA. The table includes roughly 23,000 clones, more than 85% detected once. The germline V gene has CDR1 SGHRS and CDR2 YFSETQ. This CDR3 spans 16 amino acids. J was trimmed by 3 bases and V by 4 bases; bases with no gene match: 7. The sample comprised peripheral blood. The receptor was derived from a woman aged 70-85 years with active COVID-19. V and J are TRBV5-1 and TRBJ2-1; TRBD2 matches 10 bases. The CDR3 sequence: CASSPLRTSGYNEQFF. In nucleotides, the CDR3 is TGCGCCAGCAGCCCATTGAGGACTAGCGGCTACAATGAGCAGTTCTTC.